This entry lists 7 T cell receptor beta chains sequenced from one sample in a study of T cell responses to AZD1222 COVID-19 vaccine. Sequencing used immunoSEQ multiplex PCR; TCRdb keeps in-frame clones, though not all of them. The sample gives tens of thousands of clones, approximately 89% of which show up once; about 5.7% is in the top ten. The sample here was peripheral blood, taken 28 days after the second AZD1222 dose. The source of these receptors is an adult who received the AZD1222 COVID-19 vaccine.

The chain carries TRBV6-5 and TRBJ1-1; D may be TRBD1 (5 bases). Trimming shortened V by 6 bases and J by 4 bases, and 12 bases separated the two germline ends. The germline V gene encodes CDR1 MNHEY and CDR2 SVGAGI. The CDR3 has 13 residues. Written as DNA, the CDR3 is TGTGCCAGCAGCCCCTCTAGGGGCACTGAAGCTTTCTTT. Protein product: CASSPSRGTEAFF.

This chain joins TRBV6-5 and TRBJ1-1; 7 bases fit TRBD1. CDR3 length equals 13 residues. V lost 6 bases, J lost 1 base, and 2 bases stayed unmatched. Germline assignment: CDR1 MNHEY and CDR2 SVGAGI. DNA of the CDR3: TGTGCCAGCAGCTGGACAGGGAACACTGAAGCTTTCTTT. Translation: CASSWTGNTEAFF.

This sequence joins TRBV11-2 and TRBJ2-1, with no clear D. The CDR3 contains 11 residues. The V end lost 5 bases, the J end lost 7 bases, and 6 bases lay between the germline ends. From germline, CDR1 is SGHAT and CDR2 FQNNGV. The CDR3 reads CASSPGNEQFF. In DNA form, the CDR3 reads TGTGCCAGCAGCCCTGGGAATGAGCAGTTCTTC.

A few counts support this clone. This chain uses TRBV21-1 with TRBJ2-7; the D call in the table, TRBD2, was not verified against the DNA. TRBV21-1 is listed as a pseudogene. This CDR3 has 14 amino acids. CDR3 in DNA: TGTGCCAGCAGCACAGGCGGGCGGGTCCACGAGCAGTACGTC. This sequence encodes CASSTGGRVHEQYV.

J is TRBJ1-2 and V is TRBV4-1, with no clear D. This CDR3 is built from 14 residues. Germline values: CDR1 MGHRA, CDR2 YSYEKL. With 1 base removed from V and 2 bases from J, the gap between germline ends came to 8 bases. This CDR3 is CASSQVAGNYGYTF. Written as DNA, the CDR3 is TGCGCCAGCAGCCAAGTTGCGGGGAACTATGGCTACACCTTC.

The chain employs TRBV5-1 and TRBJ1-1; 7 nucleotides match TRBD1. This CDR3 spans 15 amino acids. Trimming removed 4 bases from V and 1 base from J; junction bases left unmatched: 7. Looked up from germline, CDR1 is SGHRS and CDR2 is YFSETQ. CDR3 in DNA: TGCGCCAGCAGCCAAGGACAGGCCAAGAACACTGAAGCTTTCTTT. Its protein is CASSQGQAKNTEAFF.

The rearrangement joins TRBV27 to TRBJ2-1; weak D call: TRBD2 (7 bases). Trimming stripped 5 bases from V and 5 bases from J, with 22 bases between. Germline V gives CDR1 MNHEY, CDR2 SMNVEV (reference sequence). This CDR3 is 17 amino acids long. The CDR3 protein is CASSDGRGAVANNEQFF. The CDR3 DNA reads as TGTGCCAGCAGTGACGGCCGGGGGGCAGTCGCTAACAATGAGCAGTTCTTC.